This T cell receptor beta chain is drawn from a study of blood T cells in healthy people across ages. The wider study: About one barcoded TCR beta cDNA was captured per two T cells.

Caucasian, healthy and from Russia, the donors were aged between 6 and 90. This CDR3 contains 12 residues. V was shortened by 4 bases and J by 7 bases, with 10 bases between the two germline ends. CDR1 is SGHTA, CDR2 FQGNSA, per germline. Study-wide findings and caveats: Naive T cell percentage showed a strong correlation with TCR beta diversity.

Primers used in a second PCR of about 7 to 12 cycles were a sample-barcoded 5' primer and a J-beta primer mix. Via MiXCR, TCRdb re-called the 5' RACE reads, giving one row per CDR3 protein. The repertoire holds about a million distinct CDR3 sequences, with roughly 52% as singletons. A note on this clonotype: Its target is unknown.

The J gene is TRBJ2-5, the V gene TRBV7-2; D gene unclear. Sequenced: blood. This sequence originates from a man aged 25 to 40 in good health. The CDR3 reads CASSSAMRTQYF. Written as DNA, the CDR3 is TGTGCCAGCAGCTCGGCTATGCGGACCCAGTACTTC.